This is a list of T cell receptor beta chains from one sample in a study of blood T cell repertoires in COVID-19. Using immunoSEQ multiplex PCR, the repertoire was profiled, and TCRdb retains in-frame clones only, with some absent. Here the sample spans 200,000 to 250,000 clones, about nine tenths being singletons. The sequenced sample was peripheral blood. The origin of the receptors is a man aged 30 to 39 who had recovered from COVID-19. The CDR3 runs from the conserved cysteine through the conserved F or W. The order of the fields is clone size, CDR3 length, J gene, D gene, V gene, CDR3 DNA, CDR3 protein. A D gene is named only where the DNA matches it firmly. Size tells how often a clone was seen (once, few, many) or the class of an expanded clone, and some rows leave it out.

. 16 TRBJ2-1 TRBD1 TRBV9 TGTGCCAGCAGCGTCGGACTAGGACAGGGGGCCGATGAGCAGTTCTTC CASSVGLGQGADEQFF
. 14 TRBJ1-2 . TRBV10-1 TGCGCCAGCGCACCCGGGGGGCAGAACTATGGCTACACCTTC CASAPGGQNYGYTF
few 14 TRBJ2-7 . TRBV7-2 TGTGCCAGCAGTTTAGGATGGGGGGCCTACGAGCAGTACTTC CASSLGWGAYEQYF
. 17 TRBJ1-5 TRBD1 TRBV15 TGTGCCACCAGCAGAGGCTACAGGGGAGAAGGGCATCAGCCCCAGCATTTT CATSRGYRGEGHQPQHF
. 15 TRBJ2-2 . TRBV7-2 TGTGCCAGCAGCTTGAAGCAGGGTGTCACCGGGGAGCTGTTTTTT CASSLKQGVTGELFF
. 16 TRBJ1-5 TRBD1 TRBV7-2 TGTGCCAGCAGCCCCAGTCTGACAGGGGGGTATCAGCCCCAGCATTTT CASSPSLTGGYQPQHF
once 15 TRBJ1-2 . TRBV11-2 TGTGCCAGCAGGTCCTACAGGGAGCCGTCGAAGGGCTACACCTTC CASRSYREPSKGYTF
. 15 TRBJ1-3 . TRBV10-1 TGCGCCAGCAGTGACTTTAGGAGACCTGGAAACACCATATATTTT CASSDFRRPGNTIYF
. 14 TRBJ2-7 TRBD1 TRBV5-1 TGCGCCAGCAGCCCTACAGGGGCCTCCTACGAGCAGTACTTC CASSPTGASYEQYF
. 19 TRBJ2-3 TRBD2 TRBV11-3 TGTGCCAGCAGCCGTAGAGCGCGGACTAGCGGGGGGGCCTCAGATACGCAGTATTTT CASSRRARTSGGASDTQYF
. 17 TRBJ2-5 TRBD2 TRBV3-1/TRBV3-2 TGTGCCAGCAGCCAAGGGACCTTAGCGGGGGGACGAGAGACCCAGTACTTC CASSQGTLAGGRETQYF
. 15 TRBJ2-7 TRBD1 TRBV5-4 TGTGCCAGCAGCCGAGAGGGACAGCTCTCCTACGAGCAGTACTTC CASSREGQLSYEQYF
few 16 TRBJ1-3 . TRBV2 TGTGCCAGCAGTACCGACAGGTCCGGCTCTGGAAACACCATATATTTT CASSTDRSGSGNTIYF
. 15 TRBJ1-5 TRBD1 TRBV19 TGTGCCAGTAGCAATACAGGGGGAGGCAATCAGCCCCAGCATTTT CASSNTGGGNQPQHF
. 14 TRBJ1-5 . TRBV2 TGTGCCAGCAGTCGGACGGGGGGCAATCAGCCCCAGCATTTT CASSRTGGNQPQHF
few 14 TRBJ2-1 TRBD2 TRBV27 TGTGCCAGCAGTACACTAGCGGCCTACAATGAGCAGTTCTTC CASSTLAAYNEQFF
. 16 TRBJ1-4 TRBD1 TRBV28 TGTGCCAGCAGTCCCTCCTCGGGACAGGGGGTCGAAAAACTGTTTTTT CASSPSSGQGVEKLFF
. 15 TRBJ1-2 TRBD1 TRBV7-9 TGTGCCAGCAGCTTAGGCGAGGGGGCAGTCTATGGCTACACCTTC CASSLGEGAVYGYTF
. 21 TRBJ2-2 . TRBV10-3 TGTGCCATCAGGACTTTGGGGCGGGTGGGACAACGTCCGCCGAACACCGGGGAGCTGTTTTTT CAIRTLGRVGQRPPNTGELFF
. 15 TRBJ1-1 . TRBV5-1 TGCGCCAGCAGCCCCGGGTTTTCCGAGAACACTGAAGCTTTCTTT CASSPGFSENTEAFF
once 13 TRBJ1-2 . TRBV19 TGTGCCAGTAGTATTCACAATAACTATGGCTACACCTTC CASSIHNNYGYTF
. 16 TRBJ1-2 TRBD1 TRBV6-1 TGTGCCAGCAGTGAAGCTAGAACAGGGGGCAACTATGGCTACACCTTC CASSEARTGGNYGYTF
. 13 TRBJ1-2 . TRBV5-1 TGCGCCAGCAAAAAAACAGGGAATGATGGCTACACCTTC CASKKTGNDGYTF
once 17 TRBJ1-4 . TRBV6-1 TGTGCCAGCAGTGGGAGCATACCGAGGGGGGGGAATGAAAAACTGTTTTTT CASSGSIPRGGNEKLFF
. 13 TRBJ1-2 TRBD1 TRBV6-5 TGTGCCAGCAGTCGGACAGGGCTGGATGGCTACACCTTC CASSRTGLDGYTF
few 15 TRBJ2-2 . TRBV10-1 TGCGCCAGCAGTGGTTTAGGGGCGAACACCGGGGAGCTGTTTTTT CASSGLGANTGELFF
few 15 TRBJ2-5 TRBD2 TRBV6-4 TGTGCCAGCAGCTCTAGCGGGGGGGAGCGAGAGACCCAGTACTTC CASSSSGGERETQYF
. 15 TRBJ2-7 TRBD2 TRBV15 TGTGCCACCAGCAGAGAATACACTAGCGGTTACGAGCAGTACTTC CATSREYTSGYEQYF
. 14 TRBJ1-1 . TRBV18 TGTGCCAGCTCACCAGTAGGGGTGAACACTGAAGCTTTCTTT CASSPVGVNTEAFF
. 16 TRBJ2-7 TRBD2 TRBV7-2 TGTGCCAGCAGCCCAGAAAGCGGGGACGGCTACTACGAGCAGTACTTC CASSPESGDGYYEQYF
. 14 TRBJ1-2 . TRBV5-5 TGTGCCAGCAGCCTGGGTGGGACAAGAAGAGGCTACACCTTC CASSLGGTRRGYTF
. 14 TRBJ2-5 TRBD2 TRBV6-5 TGTGCCAGCAGTAGCGGGGGCGGCGGAGAGACCCAGTACTTC CASSSGGGGETQYF
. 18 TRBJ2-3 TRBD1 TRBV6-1 TGTGCCAGCAGTGCCCCGGGACAGGGGCGACTTTCCACAGATACGCAGTATTTT CASSAPGQGRLSTDTQYF
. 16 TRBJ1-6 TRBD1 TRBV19 TGTGCCAGTAGTATTTCGGCAGGACAGGGGGGTTCACCCCTCCACTTT CASSISAGQGGSPLHF
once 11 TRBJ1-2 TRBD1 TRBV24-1 TGTGCCATAGGGACAGGGGTTGGCTACACCTTC CAIGTGVGYTF
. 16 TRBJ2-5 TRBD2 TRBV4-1 TGCGCCAGCAGCCAAACACTAGCGGGGGGCGGAGAGACCCAGTACTTC CASSQTLAGGGETQYF
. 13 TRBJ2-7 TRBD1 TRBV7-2 TGTGCCAGCAGCTCCCGACAGGGGCATGAGCAGTACTTC CASSSRQGHEQYF
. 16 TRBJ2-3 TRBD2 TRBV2 TGTGCCAGCCTATGGACTAGCGGCGACCCCACAGATACGCAGTATTTT CASLWTSGDPTDTQYF
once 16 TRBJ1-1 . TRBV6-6 TGTGCCAGCAGTCATCGGGACTCCTTAAGGCAGACTGAAGCTTTCTTT CASSHRDSLRQTEAFF
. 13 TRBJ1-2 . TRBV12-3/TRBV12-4 TGTGCCAGCAGTCCCAGCGGGGTCTATGGCTACACCTTC CASSPSGVYGYTF
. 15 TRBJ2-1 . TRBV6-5 TGTGCCAGCAGTTATATCGGGAGCTCCTACAATGAGCAGTTCTTC CASSYIGSSYNEQFF
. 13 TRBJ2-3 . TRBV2 TGTGCCAGCTCCCCGGGACTCGGCGATACGCAGTATTTT CASSPGLGDTQYF
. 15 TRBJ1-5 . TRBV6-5 TGTGCCAGCAGTTACTGGGGGGATGGGAGTCAGCCCCAGCATTTT CASSYWGDGSQPQHF
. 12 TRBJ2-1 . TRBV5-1 TGCGCCAGCAGCTTGGGAGGTGATGAGCAGTTCTTC CASSLGGDEQFF
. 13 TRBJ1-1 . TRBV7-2 TGTGCCAGCATCCGTAGAGGGTTCAGGGAAGCTTTCTTT CASIRRGFREAFF
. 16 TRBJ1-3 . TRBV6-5 TGTGCCAGCAGTTACTCCGTGCCTGGGCCTGGAAACACCATATATTTT CASSYSVPGPGNTIYF
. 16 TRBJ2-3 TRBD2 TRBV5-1 TGCGCCAGCAGCTTGGGAACTAGCGGGGGCACAGATACGCAGTATTTT CASSLGTSGGTDTQYF
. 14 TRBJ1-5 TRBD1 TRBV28 TGTGCCAGCAGTTCGTCCCTGGACAGGGTACCCCAGCATTTT CASSSSLDRVPQHF
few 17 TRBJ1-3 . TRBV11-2 TGTGCCAGCAGCTTTATCATTCAGGGGCACTCTGGAAACACCATATATTTT CASSFIIQGHSGNTIYF
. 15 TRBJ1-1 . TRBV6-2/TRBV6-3 TGTGCCAGCAGTTATCGGACAGCCGAAAGAGCTGAAGCTTTCTTT CASSYRTAERAEAFF